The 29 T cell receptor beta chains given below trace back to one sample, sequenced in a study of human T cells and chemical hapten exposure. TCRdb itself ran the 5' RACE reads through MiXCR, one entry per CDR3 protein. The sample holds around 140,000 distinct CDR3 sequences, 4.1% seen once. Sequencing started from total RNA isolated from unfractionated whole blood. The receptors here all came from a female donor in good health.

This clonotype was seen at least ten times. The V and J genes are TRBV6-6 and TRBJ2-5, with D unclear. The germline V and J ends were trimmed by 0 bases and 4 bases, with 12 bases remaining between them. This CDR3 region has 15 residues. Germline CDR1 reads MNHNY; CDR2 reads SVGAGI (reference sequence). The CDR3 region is CASSYSTPKGETQYF. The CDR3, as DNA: TGTGCCAGCAGTTACTCGACCCCAAAGGGAGAGACCCAGTACTTC.

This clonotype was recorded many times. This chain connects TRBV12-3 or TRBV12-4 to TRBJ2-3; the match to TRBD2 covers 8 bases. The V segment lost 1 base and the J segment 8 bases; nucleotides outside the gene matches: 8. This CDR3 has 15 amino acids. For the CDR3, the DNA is TGTGCCAGCAGTTTAGGGCTAGCGGGTCTTTTTACGCAGTATTTT. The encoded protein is CASSLGLAGLFTQYF.

The CDR3 nucleotides are TGCGCCAGCAGCCCCCTGGGGGGGCGGCAAGAGACCCAGTACTTC. This sequence encodes CASSPLGGRQETQYF. This sequence joins TRBV5-1 and TRBJ2-5, with D possibly matching TRBD2 (7 bases). V lost 4 bases and J lost 2, with 15 bases in between. Germline V CDR1 and CDR2: SGHRS, YFSETQ. This CDR3 contains 15 residues. The full variable domain, in which reference TRBV5-1 and TRBJ2-5 provide the parts outside the CDR3, is KAGVTQTPRYLIKTRGQQVTLSCSPISGHRSVSWYQQTPGQGLQFLFEYFSETQRNKGNFPGRFSGRQFSNSRSEMNVSTLELGDSALYLCASSPLGGRQETQYFGPGTRLLVL.

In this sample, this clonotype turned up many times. DNA of the CDR3: TGTGCCAGCAGCGGGCAGGCCAGGTTGACGTATTTT. Protein sequence: CASSGQARLTYF. J is TRBJ1-3 and V is TRBV5-6, with D unclear. The germline V gene has CDR1 SGHDT and CDR2 YYEEEE. V lost 4 bases and J 16 bases, leaving 18 bases between the germline ends. The CDR3 sequence is 12 residues long.

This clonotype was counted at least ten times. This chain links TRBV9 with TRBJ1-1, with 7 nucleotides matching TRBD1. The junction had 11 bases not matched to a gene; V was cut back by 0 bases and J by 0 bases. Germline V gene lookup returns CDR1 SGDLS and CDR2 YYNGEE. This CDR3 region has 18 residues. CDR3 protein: CASSVGAGGEDMNTEAFF. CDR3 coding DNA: TGTGCCAGCAGCGTAGGGGCAGGGGGTGAAGACATGAACACTGAAGCTTTCTTT.

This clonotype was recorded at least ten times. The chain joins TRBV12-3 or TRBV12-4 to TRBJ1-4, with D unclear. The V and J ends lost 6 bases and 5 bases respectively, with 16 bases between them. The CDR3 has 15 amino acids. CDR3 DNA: TGTGCCAGCAGCACAAACGAGTTTTCAAATGAAAAACTGTTTTTT. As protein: CASSTNEFSNEKLFF.

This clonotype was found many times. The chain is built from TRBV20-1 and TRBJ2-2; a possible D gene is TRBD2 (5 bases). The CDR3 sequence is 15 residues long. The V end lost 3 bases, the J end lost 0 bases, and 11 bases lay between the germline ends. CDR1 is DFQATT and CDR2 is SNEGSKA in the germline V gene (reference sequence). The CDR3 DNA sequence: TGCAGTGCTAGTAGGACTCCTGCGAACACCGGGGAGCTGTTTTTT. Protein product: CSASRTPANTGELFF.

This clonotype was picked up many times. CDR3 sequence: CASSPFPGGRETQYF. In DNA form, the CDR3 reads TGCGCCAGCAGCCCCTTTCCGGGGGGCCGGGAGACCCAGTACTTC. This sequence joins TRBV5-1 and TRBJ2-5; tentative D call: TRBD2 (7 bases). Trimming shortened V by 4 bases and J by 5 bases, and 18 bases separated the two germline ends. The CDR3 is 15 amino acids. From germline, CDR1 is SGHRS and CDR2 YFSETQ.

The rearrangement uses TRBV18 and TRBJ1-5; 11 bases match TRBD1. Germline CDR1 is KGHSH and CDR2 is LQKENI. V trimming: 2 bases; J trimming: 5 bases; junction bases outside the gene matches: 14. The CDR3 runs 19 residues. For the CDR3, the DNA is TGTGCCAGCTCACCAAGGGACAGGGGGAGGTCAGTCGGTGATCAGCCCCAGCATTTT. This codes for CASSPRDRGRSVGDQPQHF. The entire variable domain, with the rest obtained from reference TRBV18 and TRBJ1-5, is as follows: NAGVMQNPRHLVRRRGQEARLRCSPMKGHSHVYWYRQLPEEGLKFMVYLQKENIIDESGMPKERFSAEFPKEGPSILRIQQVVRGDSAAYFCASSPRDRGRSVGDQPQHFGDGTRLSIL.

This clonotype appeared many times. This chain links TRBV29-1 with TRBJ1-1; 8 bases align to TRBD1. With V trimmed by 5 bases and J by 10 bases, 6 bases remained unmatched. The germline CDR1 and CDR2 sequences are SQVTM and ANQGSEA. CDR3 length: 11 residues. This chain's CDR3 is CSVQRTGRAFF. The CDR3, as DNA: TGCAGCGTTCAAAGGACAGGGCGAGCTTTCTTT.

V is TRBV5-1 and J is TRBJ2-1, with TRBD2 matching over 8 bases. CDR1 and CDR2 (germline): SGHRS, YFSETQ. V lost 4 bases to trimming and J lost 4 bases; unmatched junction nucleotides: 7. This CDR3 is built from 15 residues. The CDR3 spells CASSLPAGAYNEQFF. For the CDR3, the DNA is TGCGCCAGCAGCCTACCAGCGGGGGCTTACAATGAGCAGTTCTTC.

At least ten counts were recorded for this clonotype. The CDR3 sequence: CASSLDRPAAFF. CDR3 bases: TGTGCCAGCAGTTTAGACCGGCCAGCAGCTTTCTTT. V gene TRBV12-3 or TRBV12-4 combines with J gene TRBJ1-1; D gene ambiguous. Deletions cut 1 base from V and 10 bases from J, with 10 bases between. The CDR3 contains 12 residues.

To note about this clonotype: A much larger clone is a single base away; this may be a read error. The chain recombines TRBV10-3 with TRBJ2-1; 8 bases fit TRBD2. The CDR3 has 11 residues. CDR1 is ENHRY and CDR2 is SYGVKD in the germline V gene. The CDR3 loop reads CTIRIAGEQFF. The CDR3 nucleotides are TGTACCATCAGGATAGCGGGGGAGCAGTTCTTC.

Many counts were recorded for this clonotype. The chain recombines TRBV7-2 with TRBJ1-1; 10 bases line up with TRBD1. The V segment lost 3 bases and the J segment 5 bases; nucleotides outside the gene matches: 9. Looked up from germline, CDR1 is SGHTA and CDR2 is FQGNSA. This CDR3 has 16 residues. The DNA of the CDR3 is TGTGCCAGCAGCTTGACAGGGGGCGGACTTTCAACTGAAGCTTTCTTT. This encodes CASSLTGGGLSTEAFF.

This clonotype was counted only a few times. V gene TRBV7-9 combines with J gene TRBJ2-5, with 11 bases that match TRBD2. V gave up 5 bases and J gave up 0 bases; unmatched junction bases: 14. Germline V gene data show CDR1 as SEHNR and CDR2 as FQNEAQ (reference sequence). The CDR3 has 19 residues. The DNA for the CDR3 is TGTGCCAGCAGCCGATCGACTAGCGGGGCCTTACTTTACCAAGAGACCCAGTACTTC. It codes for CASSRSTSGALLYQETQYF.

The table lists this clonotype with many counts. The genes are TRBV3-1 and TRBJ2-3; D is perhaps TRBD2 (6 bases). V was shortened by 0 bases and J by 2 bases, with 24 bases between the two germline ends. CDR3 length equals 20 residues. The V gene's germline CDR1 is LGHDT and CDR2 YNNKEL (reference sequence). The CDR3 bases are TGTGCCAGCAGCCAAGATGGGTGGAGGGCTAGGTCGATATACACAGATACGCAGTATTTT. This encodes CASSQDGWRARSIYTDTQYF.

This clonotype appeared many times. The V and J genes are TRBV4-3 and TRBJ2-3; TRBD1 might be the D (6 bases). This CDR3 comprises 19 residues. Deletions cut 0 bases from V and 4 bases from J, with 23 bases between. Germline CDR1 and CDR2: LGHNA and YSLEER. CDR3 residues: CASSQERGRQDPFADTQYF. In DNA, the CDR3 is TGCGCCAGCAGCCAAGAACGGGGCAGACAGGATCCGTTTGCAGATACGCAGTATTTT.

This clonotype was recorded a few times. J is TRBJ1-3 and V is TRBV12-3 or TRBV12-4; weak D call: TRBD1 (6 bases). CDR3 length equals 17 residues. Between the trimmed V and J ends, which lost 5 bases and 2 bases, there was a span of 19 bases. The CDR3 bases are TGTGCCAGCAGTGCTTATTTGGGGGCCCAAACTGGAAACACCATATATTTT. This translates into CASSAYLGAQTGNTIYF.

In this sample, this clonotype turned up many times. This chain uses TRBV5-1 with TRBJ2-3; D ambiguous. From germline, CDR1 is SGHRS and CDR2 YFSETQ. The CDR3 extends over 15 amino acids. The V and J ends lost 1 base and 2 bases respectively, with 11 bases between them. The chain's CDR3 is CASSLTDPYTDTQYF. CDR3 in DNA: TGCGCCAGCAGCTTGACTGACCCGTACACAGATACGCAGTATTTT.

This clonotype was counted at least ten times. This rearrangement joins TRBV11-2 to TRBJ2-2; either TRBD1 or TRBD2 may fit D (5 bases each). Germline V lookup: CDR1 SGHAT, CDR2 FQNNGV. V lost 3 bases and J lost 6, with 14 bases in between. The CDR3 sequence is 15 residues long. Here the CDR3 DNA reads TGTGCCAGCAGCTTCGTCAGGGCGAGGGCCGGGGAGCTGTTTTTT. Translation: CASSFVRARAGELFF.

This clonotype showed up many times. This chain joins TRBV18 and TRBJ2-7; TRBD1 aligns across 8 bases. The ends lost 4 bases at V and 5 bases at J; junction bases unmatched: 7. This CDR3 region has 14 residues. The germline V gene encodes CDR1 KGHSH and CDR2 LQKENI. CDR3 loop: CASSQDRVIDEQYF. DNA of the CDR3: TGTGCCAGCTCACAGGACAGGGTCATTGACGAGCAGTACTTC.

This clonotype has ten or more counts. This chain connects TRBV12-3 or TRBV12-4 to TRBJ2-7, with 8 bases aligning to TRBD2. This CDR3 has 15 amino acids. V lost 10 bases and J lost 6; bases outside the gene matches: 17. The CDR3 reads CAISPGGGAGGEQYF. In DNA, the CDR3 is TGTGCCATCTCCCCGGGGGGGGGCGCAGGAGGCGAGCAGTACTTC.

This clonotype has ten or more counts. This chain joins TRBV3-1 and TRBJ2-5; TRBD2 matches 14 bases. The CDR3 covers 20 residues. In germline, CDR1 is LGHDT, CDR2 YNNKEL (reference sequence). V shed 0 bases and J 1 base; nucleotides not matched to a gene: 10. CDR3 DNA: TGTGCCAGCAGCCAAGATGGGAGGCGGACTAGCGGGGGGTTCCAAGAGACCCAGTACTTC. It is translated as CASSQDGRRTSGGFQETQYF.

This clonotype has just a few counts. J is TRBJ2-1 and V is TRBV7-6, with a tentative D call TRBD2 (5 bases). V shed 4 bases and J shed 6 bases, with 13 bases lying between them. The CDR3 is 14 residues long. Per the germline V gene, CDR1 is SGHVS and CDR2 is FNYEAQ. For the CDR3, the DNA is TGTGCCAGCAGCTCATGCGGACGGGGCAATGAGCAGTTCTTC. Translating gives CASSSCGRGNEQFF. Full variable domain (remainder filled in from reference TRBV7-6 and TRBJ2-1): GAGVSQSPRYKVTKRGQDVALRCDPISGHVSLYWYRQALGQGPEFLTYFNYEAQQDKSGLPNDRFSAERPEGSISTLTIQRTEQRDSAMYRCASSSCGRGNEQFFGPGTRLTVL.

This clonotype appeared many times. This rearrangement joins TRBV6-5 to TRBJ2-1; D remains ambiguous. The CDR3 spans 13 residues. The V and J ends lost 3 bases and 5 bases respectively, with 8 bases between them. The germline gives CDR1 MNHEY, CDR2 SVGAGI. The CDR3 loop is CASSYGLHNEQFF. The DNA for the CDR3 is TGTGCCAGCAGTTATGGATTACACAATGAGCAGTTCTTC.

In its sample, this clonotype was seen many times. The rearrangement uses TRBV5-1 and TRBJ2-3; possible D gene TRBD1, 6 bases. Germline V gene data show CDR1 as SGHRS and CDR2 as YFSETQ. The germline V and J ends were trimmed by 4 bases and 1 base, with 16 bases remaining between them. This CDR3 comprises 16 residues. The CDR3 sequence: CASSPMQGRGTDTQYF. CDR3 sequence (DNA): TGCGCCAGCAGCCCCATGCAGGGGCGCGGCACAGATACGCAGTATTTT.

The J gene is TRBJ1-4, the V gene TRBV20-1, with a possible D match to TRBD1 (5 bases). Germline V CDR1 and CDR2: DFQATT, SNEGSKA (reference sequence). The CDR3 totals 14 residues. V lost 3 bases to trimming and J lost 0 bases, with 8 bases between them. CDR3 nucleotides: TGCAGTGCTAGGGGGACCCCAACTAATGAAAAACTGTTTTTT. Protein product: CSARGTPTNEKLFF.

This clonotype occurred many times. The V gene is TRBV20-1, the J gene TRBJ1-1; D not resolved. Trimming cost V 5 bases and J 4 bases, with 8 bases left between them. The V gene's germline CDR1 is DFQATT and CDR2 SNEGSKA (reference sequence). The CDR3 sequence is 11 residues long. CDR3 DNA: TGCAGTGCTCGTGATTCCACTGAAGCTTTCTTT. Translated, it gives CSARDSTEAFF.

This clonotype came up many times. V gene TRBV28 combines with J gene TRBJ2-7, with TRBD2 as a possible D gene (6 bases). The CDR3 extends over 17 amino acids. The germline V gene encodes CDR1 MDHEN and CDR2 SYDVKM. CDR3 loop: CATKTPWRGLSSYEQYF. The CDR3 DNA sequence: TGTGCAACCAAAACACCGTGGCGGGGACTTAGCTCCTACGAGCAGTACTTC.